These 15 T cell receptor beta chains originate from one sample sequenced in a study of blood T cell repertoires in COVID-19. TCRdb keeps only in-frame clones here, not all; method: immunoSEQ multiplex PCR. The sample has 63,000 or so clones, about 86% seen once. The sample was peripheral blood. The receptors originated from a human donor in a cohort sampled during active COVID-19.

The chain employs TRBV7-8 and TRBJ2-3, with 9 bases matching TRBD1. Germline CDR1 and CDR2: SGHVS and FQNEAQ. V was clipped by 4 bases and J by 5 bases; unmatched bases: 10. The CDR3 covers 16 residues. CDR3 in amino acids: CASSSLTGGAVDTQYF. The CDR3 DNA is TGTGCCAGCAGCTCGCTTACAGGGGGCGCGGTAGATACGCAGTATTTT.

This sequence joins TRBV6-1 and TRBJ2-4, with 9 bases fitting TRBD1. This CDR3 comprises 16 residues. With 1 base clipped from V and 3 bases from J, the junction kept 4 bases outside the gene matches. From germline, CDR1 is MNHNS and CDR2 SASEGT. The CDR3 nucleotides are TGTGCCAGCAGTGAAGAGGGACAGGGCGTCAAAAACATTCAGTACTTC. It codes for CASSEEGQGVKNIQYF.

The chain uses TRBV28 and TRBJ2-1; 12 nucleotides match TRBD2. Germline trimming cut 4 bases from V and 8 bases from J; bases unmatched to any gene: 18. The CDR3 has 19 residues. CDR1 is MDHEN and CDR2 is SYDVKM in the germline V gene. Here the CDR3 DNA reads TGTGCCAGCAGTTACCCGTTAGCAGGACTAGCGGGGTATAGGGATGAGCAGTTCTTC. The encoded protein is CASSYPLAGLAGYRDEQFF. Full variable domain (rest looked up from reference TRBV28 and TRBJ2-1): DVKVTQSSRYLVKRTGEKVFLECVQDMDHENMFWYRQDPGLGLRLIYFSYDVKMKEKGDIPEGYSVSREKKERFSLILESASTNQTSMYLCASSYPLAGLAGYRDEQFFGPGTRLTVL.

This chain uses TRBV29-1 with TRBJ2-7; 7 nucleotides agree with TRBD1. Trimming took 2 bases from V and 6 from J; bases not matched to a gene: 7. Germline lookup yields CDR1 SQVTM and CDR2 ANQGSEA. The CDR3 totals 13 residues. The chain's CDR3 is CSVEFDRASEQYF. CDR3 nucleotides: TGCAGCGTTGAATTCGACAGGGCGAGCGAGCAGTACTTC.

As concerns this clone: The sample carries other DNA sequences with the same CDR3. The chain recombines TRBV9 with TRBJ2-3, with a weak D call TRBD1 (6 bases). Germline CDR1 is SGDLS and CDR2 is YYNGEE. The V and J ends lost 0 bases and 2 bases respectively, with 10 bases between them. There are 15 residues in the CDR3. The CDR3 coding sequence is TGTGCCAGCAGCGTAGTAGGGGGAACCACAGATACGCAGTATTTT. This translates into CASSVVGGTTDTQYF.

The V call is TRBV27, the J call TRBJ2-7, with D hard to call. Germline V gene sequence: CDR1 MNHEY, CDR2 SMNVEV (reference sequence). Trimming cost V 2 bases and J 2 bases, with 7 bases left between them. The CDR3 sequence is 13 residues long. DNA of the CDR3: TGTGCCAGCAGTTTAACGCCAGCCTACGAGCAGTACTTC. Translation gives CASSLTPAYEQYF.

CDR3 in DNA: TGTGCCAGTAGTATTTTGACTAGCGGGGTCGGAAACATTCAGTACTTC. Translation: CASSILTSGVGNIQYF. The gene calls are TRBV19 and TRBJ2-4; 11 positions match TRBD2. Germline trimming cut 3 bases from V and 6 bases from J; bases unmatched to any gene: 7. Germline V gives CDR1 LNHDA, CDR2 SQIVND (reference sequence). The CDR3 extends over 16 amino acids.

This chain uses TRBV16 with TRBJ1-5; a weak D match, TRBD1 (5 bases). This CDR3 comprises 16 residues. Per the germline V gene, CDR1 is KGHSY and CDR2 is FQNENV. V lost 7 bases and J 0 bases, leaving 16 bases between the germline ends. The CDR3 protein is CASTGIENFSNQPQHF. CDR3 bases: TGTGCCAGCACAGGGATTGAGAATTTTAGCAATCAGCCCCAGCATTTT.

This chain uses TRBV27 with TRBJ1-1, with D unclear. V was clipped by 5 bases and J by 1 base, with 5 bases between them. The length of the CDR3 is 12 residues. Germline lookup yields CDR1 MNHEY and CDR2 SMNVEV (reference sequence). CDR3 sequence (DNA): TGTGCCAGCAGTAGTAGGAACACTGAAGCTTTCTTT. Translation: CASSSRNTEAFF.

This sequence joins TRBV24-1 and TRBJ1-5; tentatively, D is TRBD1 (5 bases). CDR3 size: 15 residues. Trimming cost V 4 bases and J 4 bases, with 13 bases left between them. Germline V gene sequence: CDR1 KGHDR, CDR2 SFDVKD. The CDR3 DNA sequence: TGTGCCACCAGTGACCCTCAGGGTGTAAATCAGCCCCAGCATTTT. Protein sequence: CATSDPQGVNQPQHF.

The rearrangement uses TRBV2 and TRBJ2-2; a weak D match, TRBD2 (5 bases). The CDR3 has 15 residues. The ends were cut back, 6 bases at V and 2 bases at J, with 13 bases in the middle. The germline gives CDR1 SNHLY, CDR2 FYNNEI. The CDR3 sequence is CASSEGGENTGELFF. CDR3 in DNA: TGTGCCAGCAGCGAGGGTGGAGAAAACACCGGGGAGCTGTTTTTT. The full variable domain, in which reference TRBV2 and TRBJ2-2 provide the parts outside the CDR3, is EPEVTQTPSHQVTQMGQEVILRCVPISNHLYFYWYRQILGQKVEFLVSFYNNEISEKSEIFDDQFSVERPDGSNFTLKIRSTKLEDSAMYFCASSEGGENTGELFFGEGSRLTVL.

The rearrangement joins TRBV28 to TRBJ2-1; the match to TRBD2 covers 9 bases. CDR3 length: 15 amino acids. V lost 3 bases, J lost 1 base, and 1 base stayed unmatched. Germline values: CDR1 MDHEN, CDR2 SYDVKM. As DNA, the CDR3 is TGTGCCAGCAGTTTTCTAGCGGGGTCCTACAATGAGCAGTTCTTC. Translation: CASSFLAGSYNEQFF.

The rearrangement uses TRBV19 and TRBJ1-1, with no clear D. Germline assignment: CDR1 LNHDA and CDR2 SQIVND (reference sequence). The V end was cut by 1 base, the J end by 8 bases, with 5 bases between. The CDR3 contains 11 residues. The chain's CDR3 is CASSIAEEAFF. The CDR3 DNA follows: TGTGCCAGTAGTATAGCGGAGGAAGCTTTCTTT.

The chain links TRBV27 to TRBJ2-7; 8 nucleotides match TRBD1. V gave up 3 bases and J gave up 2 bases; unmatched junction bases: 6. This CDR3 is 15 amino acids long. Germline V CDR1 and CDR2: MNHEY, SMNVEV (reference sequence). CDR3 region: CASSLGQVPAYEQYF. CDR3 DNA sequence: TGTGCCAGCAGTTTGGGACAGGTCCCCGCCTACGAGCAGTACTTC.

This clone occurred once. This chain joins TRBV7-6 and TRBJ2-2, with 8 bases identical to TRBD1. Losses at the gene ends were 3 bases for V and 5 bases for J; bases not matched to a gene: 8. Germline V lookup: CDR1 SGHVS, CDR2 FNYEAQ. CDR3 length: 16 amino acids. The CDR3 is CASSFYGQGWTGELFF. The CDR3 DNA follows: TGTGCCAGCAGCTTCTACGGACAGGGTTGGACCGGGGAGCTGTTTTTT.